The 10 T cell receptor beta chains below were found in one sample sequenced in a study of cytomegalovirus exposure and HLA in healthy donors. Amplification used 60 Vbeta primers and 13 Jbeta primers. The assay was immunoSEQ multiplex PCR, and TCRdb's table has in-frame clones only and misses some. Here the sample spans fewer than 200,000 clones, approximately 72% being singletons. Material: PBMCs. The receptors stem from a female donor in good health and CMV-seronegative.

V and J are TRBV2 and TRBJ1-5; 8 nucleotides align to TRBD1. Germline values: CDR1 SNHLY, CDR2 FYNNEI. The CDR3 has 17 amino acids. The trim removed 0 bases at V and 9 bases at J, leaving 13 bases unmatched. The CDR3 spells CASSEALGFQGAGPQHF. The CDR3 nucleotides read TGTGCCAGCAGTGAAGCGCTTGGGTTTCAGGGGGCTGGGCCCCAGCATTTT.

The rearrangement links TRBV11-2 to TRBJ1-1; 7 nucleotides align to TRBD1. Trimming removed 3 bases from V and 3 bases from J; junction bases left unmatched: 7. Germline V gives CDR1 SGHAT, CDR2 FQNNGV. The CDR3 is 15 amino acids. The CDR3 region is CASSLTGPWDTEAFF. The CDR3 DNA reads TGTGCCAGCAGCTTGACAGGGCCTTGGGACACTGAAGCTTTCTTT.

The chain uses TRBV5-5 and TRBJ1-1, with 7 bases fitting TRBD1. V gave up 5 bases and J gave up 3 bases; unmatched junction bases: 4. Germline V CDR1 and CDR2: SGHKS, YYEKEE (reference sequence). The CDR3 consists of 13 residues. In DNA, the CDR3 is TGTGCCAGCAGTATTGACAGGGACACTGAAGCTTTCTTT. Encoded protein: CASSIDRDTEAFF.

The chain couples TRBV5-1 to TRBJ2-7; D is perhaps TRBD1 (7 bases). Per germline, CDR1 SGHRS and CDR2 YFSETQ. Trimming pared 4 bases from V and 1 base from J, leaving 18 bases between. The CDR3 is 16 residues long. The CDR3 sequence is CASSPTPRGESYEQYF. The CDR3 DNA follows: TGCGCCAGCAGCCCGACACCCAGGGGGGAGTCCTACGAGCAGTACTTC.

In this sample, this clone turned up a few times. The chain carries TRBV30 and TRBJ1-1; 8 bases are shared with TRBD1. The CDR3 length is 14 residues. Trimming at V came to 5 bases and at J to 5 bases, leaving 10 bases not matched to a gene. Per germline, CDR1 GTSNPN and CDR2 SVGIG (reference sequence). The CDR3 reads CAWAGGAQRTEAFF. The CDR3 DNA follows: TGTGCCTGGGCAGGGGGCGCGCAGAGGACTGAAGCTTTCTTT. Looking up the rest from reference TRBV30 and TRBJ1-1 gives the full variable domain: SQTIHQWPATLVQPVGSPLSLECTVEGTSNPNLYWYRQAAGRGLQLLFYSVGIGQISSEVPQNLSASRPQDRQFILSSKKLLLSDSGFYLCAWAGGAQRTEAFFGQGTRLTVV.

The chain couples TRBV9 to TRBJ2-5; D gene uncertain. CDR1 is SGDLS and CDR2 is YYNGEE in the germline V gene. This CDR3 spans 12 amino acids. The V end was cut by 4 bases, the J end by 0 bases, with 4 bases between. CDR3 residues: CASSPDQETQYF. CDR3 DNA: TGTGCCAGCAGCCCAGACCAAGAGACCCAGTACTTC.

This chain links TRBV2 with TRBJ1-6; D is undetermined. The ends were cut back, 5 bases at V and 8 bases at J, with 7 bases in the middle. Germline assignment: CDR1 SNHLY and CDR2 FYNNEI. The CDR3 has 12 amino acids. The CDR3, as DNA: TGTGCCAGCAGTTACAGAGATTCACCCCTCCACTTT. Its protein product is CASSYRDSPLHF.

V is TRBV6-5 and J is TRBJ2-3; unclear D gene. The CDR3 extends over 15 amino acids. With 2 bases removed from V and 1 base from J, the gap between germline ends came to 10 bases. Germline lookup yields CDR1 MNHEY and CDR2 SVGAGI. CDR3 nucleotide sequence: TGTGCCAGCAGTTACGCTCTGGGCGGCACAGATACGCAGTATTTT. Translating gives CASSYALGGTDTQYF.

As concerns this clone: An end of the junction differs from the germline gene, which may be a read error. The genes are TRBV4-2 and TRBJ2-7; 7 bases are a match to TRBD2. CDR1 is LGHNA, CDR2 YNFKEQ, per germline. This CDR3 region has 14 residues. The CDR3 sequence: CVSSPAERGYEQYF. DNA of the CDR3: TGTGTCAGCAGCCCCGCGGAGCGGGGCTACGAGCAGTACTTC.

The chain is built from TRBV30 and TRBJ2-2; D gene unclear. Per germline, CDR1 GTSNPN and CDR2 SVGIG (reference sequence). This CDR3 has 16 residues. V was shortened by 0 bases and J by 0 bases, with 11 bases between the two germline ends. The CDR3 DNA sequence: TGTGCCTGGAGTGTACTACTATTCCCGAACACCGGGGAGCTGTTTTTT. It encodes CAWSVLLFPNTGELFF.